This entry lists 21 T cell receptor beta chains sequenced from one sample in a study of cytomegalovirus exposure and HLA in healthy donors. The method was immunoSEQ multiplex PCR; TCRdb's version includes in-frame clones alone and lacks a portion of them. Among tens of thousands of clones listed, around 96% were seen once. The sample taken for sequencing was PBMCs. The origin of the receptors is a man younger than 35 in good health and CMV-seronegative.

This chain connects TRBV20-1 to TRBJ1-4; D remains ambiguous. This CDR3 contains 11 residues. V gave up 2 bases and J gave up 8 bases, with 6 bases separating them. Germline lookup yields CDR1 DFQATT and CDR2 SNEGSKA (reference sequence). The CDR3 sequence is CSARYREKLFF. The CDR3 coding sequence is TGCAGTGCTAGATACCGGGAAAAACTGTTTTTT.

The rearrangement links TRBV5-4 to TRBJ1-2; 7 bases are shared with TRBD1. Germline lookup yields CDR1 SGHNT and CDR2 YYREEE (reference sequence). V lost 4 bases and J lost 8; bases outside the gene matches: 17. The CDR3 is 16 residues long. The CDR3 bases are TGTGCCAGCAGCACCACCGAGGGACAGCTCACCAGCGGCTACACCTTC. This codes for CASSTTEGQLTSGYTF.

This clone was recorded once. The CDR3 DNA reads as TGTGCCAGCAGTGACCCGGCAGGGATGGGTGAAAAACTGTTTTTT. This sequence encodes CASSDPAGMGEKLFF. The chain links TRBV28 to TRBJ1-4; possibly TRBD1 for D (5 bases). The CDR3 covers 15 residues. V gave up 5 bases and J gave up 7 bases, with 17 bases separating them. Germline V lookup: CDR1 MDHEN, CDR2 SYDVKM.

The genes are TRBV5-1 and TRBJ2-7; tentatively, D is TRBD1 (6 bases). The CDR3 length is 15 residues. Trimming pared 4 bases from V and 6 bases from J, leaving 20 bases between. Germline lookup yields CDR1 SGHRS and CDR2 YFSETQ. CDR3 sequence reads: CASSLTLEDSPEQYF. Written as DNA, the CDR3 is TGCGCCAGCAGCCTAACTCTCGAGGACAGTCCCGAGCAGTACTTC. The full variable domain, completed using reference TRBV5-1 and TRBJ2-7, is KAGVTQTPRYLIKTRGQQVTLSCSPISGHRSVSWYQQTPGQGLQFLFEYFSETQRNKGNFPGRFSGRQFSNSRSEMNVSTLELGDSALYLCASSLTLEDSPEQYFGPGTRLTVT.

CDR3 region: CASSSRGGRDTDTQYF. The CDR3 nucleotides read TGTGCCAGCAGCTCGAGGGGGGGGCGGGACACAGATACGCAGTATTTT. This rearrangement joins TRBV28 to TRBJ2-3; D possibly corresponds to TRBD2 (7 bases). V was pared by 6 bases and J by 2 bases, with 18 bases between. Germline V gives CDR1 MDHEN, CDR2 SYDVKM. The CDR3 runs 16 residues.

This chain uses TRBV6-4 with TRBJ2-3; 10 positions match TRBD1. Germline V gene sequence: CDR1 MRHNA, CDR2 SNTAGT. The CDR3 consists of 15 residues. V gave up 3 bases and J gave up 1 base; unmatched junction bases: 1. The DNA for the CDR3 is TGTGCCAGCAGTGAAGGGACAGGGGGCACAGATACGCAGTATTTT. Translation gives CASSEGTGGTDTQYF.

The chain joins TRBV19 to TRBJ2-3; D is uncertain. The CDR3 is 14 residues long. Trimming pared 3 bases from V and 1 base from J, leaving 8 bases between. Germline CDR1 and CDR2: LNHDA and SQIVND (reference sequence). This chain's CDR3 is CASSITSGTDTQYF. The DNA for the CDR3 is TGTGCCAGTAGTATCACCAGTGGCACAGATACGCAGTATTTT.

V usage is TRBV11-2 and J usage is TRBJ2-3; possible D gene TRBD2, 5 bases. Germline CDR1 is SGHAT and CDR2 is FQNNGV. This CDR3 contains 16 residues. Trimming shortened V by 2 bases and J by 2 bases, and 14 bases separated the two germline ends. The CDR3: CASSLYLGEYTDTQYF. The CDR3 bases are TGTGCCAGCAGCTTATATCTGGGAGAGTACACAGATACGCAGTATTTT.

This chain uses TRBV5-4 with TRBJ2-3; 8 bases agree with TRBD2. Germline V gives CDR1 SGHNT, CDR2 YYREEE (reference sequence). V lost 4 bases to trimming and J lost 0 bases; unmatched junction nucleotides: 7. The length of the CDR3 is 16 residues. Written as DNA, the CDR3 is TGTGCCAGCAGCCGGACTAGCTGGGGTAGCACAGATACGCAGTATTTT. Protein product: CASSRTSWGSTDTQYF.

This sequence joins TRBV29-1 and TRBJ1-3; 8 nucleotides match TRBD1. CDR1 and CDR2 (germline): SQVTM, ANQGSEA. The CDR3 has 14 amino acids. V was clipped by 7 bases and J by 0 bases; unmatched bases: 5. CDR3 region: CSAGTGTSGNTIYF. CDR3 DNA: TGCAGCGCTGGGACAGGAACCTCTGGAAACACCATATATTTT.

This rearrangement joins TRBV18 to TRBJ1-4; TRBD1 matches at 10 bases. The CDR3 has 17 residues. CDR1 KGHSH and CDR2 LQKENI come from the germline V gene. The trim removed 3 bases at V and 6 bases at J, leaving 10 bases unmatched. The CDR3 sequence is CASSPRTTGTGDEKLFF. The DNA for the CDR3 is TGTGCCAGCTCACCCAGAACCACCGGGACAGGGGATGAAAAACTGTTTTTT.

V is TRBV6-1 and J is TRBJ1-4; no clear D. Germline lookup yields CDR1 MNHNS and CDR2 SASEGT. This CDR3 is built from 14 residues. With 6 bases removed from V and 0 bases from J, the gap between germline ends came to 8 bases. For the CDR3, the DNA is TGTGCCAGCAGCGTAGTTGCAACTAATGAAAAACTGTTTTTT. Its protein product is CASSVVATNEKLFF.

This clone has only one observation. The rearrangement joins TRBV11-2 to TRBJ2-1, with D uncertain. Trimming took off 2 bases at V and 6 bases at J, with 11 bases between the two ends. The CDR3 totals 14 residues. In germline, CDR1 is SGHAT, CDR2 FQNNGV. The CDR3 loop reads CASSLTLLRNEQFF. CDR3 sequence (DNA): TGTGCCAGCAGCTTAACTCTACTACGCAATGAGCAGTTCTTC.

This clone was seen once. This chain joins TRBV4-1 and TRBJ2-2; tentatively, D is TRBD2 (6 bases). This CDR3 spans 19 amino acids. Trimming removed 0 bases at V and 3 bases at J, with 20 bases between. Germline CDR1 reads MGHRA; CDR2 reads YSYEKL. CDR3 DNA sequence: TGCGCCAGCAGCCAAGATGTTGGCATACCGGGACTTCACACCGGGGAGCTGTTTTTT. The encoded protein is CASSQDVGIPGLHTGELFF.

This clone was recorded only once. V and J are TRBV5-1 and TRBJ1-2; TRBD1 agrees at 9 bases. The CDR3 consists of 15 residues. CDR1 and CDR2 (germline): SGHRS, YFSETQ. V lost 0 bases and J lost 0; bases outside the gene matches: 0. The DNA of the CDR3 is TGCGCCAGCAGCTTGGGACAGGGGGCTAACTATGGCTACACCTTC. Translated: CASSLGQGANYGYTF.

V is TRBV7-8 and J is TRBJ1-4, with D unresolved. This CDR3 region has 14 residues. Trimming took 1 base from V and 7 from J, leaving 10 bases between them. Germline CDR1 is SGHVS and CDR2 is FQNEAQ. In nucleotides, the CDR3 is TGTGCCAGCAGCTTAGACTCTGAGGGTGAAAAACTGTTTTTT. Amino acid sequence: CASSLDSEGEKLFF.

The gene calls are TRBV7-2 and TRBJ2-5, with 10 positions matching TRBD1. The CDR3 has 14 amino acids. Trimming at V came to 4 bases and at J to 4 bases, leaving 3 bases not matched to a gene. Per the germline V gene, CDR1 is SGHTA and CDR2 is FQGNSA. The CDR3 sequence is CASSYRTGGETQYF. CDR3 nucleotide sequence: TGTGCCAGCAGCTACCGGACAGGGGGAGAGACCCAGTACTTC. Variable domain in full (rest from reference TRBV7-2 and TRBJ2-5): GAGVSQSPSNKVTEKGKDVELRCDPISGHTALYWYRQSLGQGLEFLIYFQGNSAPDKSGLPSDRFSAERTGGSVSTLTIQRTQQEDSAVYLCASSYRTGGETQYFGPGTRLLVL.

V gene TRBV30 combines with J gene TRBJ2-5, with 8 bases aligning to TRBD1. V was pared by 4 bases and J by 1 base, with 8 bases of the junction left unmatched. Germline V CDR1 and CDR2: GTSNPN, SVGIG (reference sequence). This CDR3 has 15 residues. The CDR3 loop is CAWTGGLTPQETQYF. In DNA form, the CDR3 reads TGTGCCTGGACAGGGGGCTTGACCCCCCAAGAGACCCAGTACTTC. The entire variable domain, with the rest obtained from reference TRBV30 and TRBJ2-5, is as follows: SQTIHQWPATLVQPVGSPLSLECTVEGTSNPNLYWYRQAAGRGLQLLFYSVGIGQISSEVPQNLSASRPQDRQFILSSKKLLLSDSGFYLCAWTGGLTPQETQYFGPGTRLLVL.

The gene calls are TRBV28 and TRBJ1-2; possible D gene TRBD1, 6 bases. With 5 bases removed from V and 4 bases from J, the gap between germline ends came to 20 bases. This CDR3 has 16 residues. Germline CDR1 reads MDHEN; CDR2 reads SYDVKM. The CDR3 sequence: CASSLTGGQYAYGYTF. CDR3 in DNA: TGTGCCAGCAGTCTTACTGGGGGCCAGTATGCCTATGGCTACACCTTC.

This chain uses TRBV20-1 with TRBJ2-7; perhaps TRBD2 as D (6 bases). The germline V gene encodes CDR1 DFQATT and CDR2 SNEGSKA (reference sequence). The CDR3 runs to 11 residues. The CDR3 loop reads CGTQNNYEQYF. CDR3 nucleotides: TGCGGGACTCAAAACAACTACGAGCAGTACTTC.

This rearrangement joins TRBV27 to TRBJ2-7; 7 bases agree with TRBD1. This CDR3 contains 13 residues. J was trimmed by 0 bases and V by 6 bases; bases with no gene match: 2. Germline V gene lookup returns CDR1 MNHEY and CDR2 SMNVEV (reference sequence). The CDR3 nucleotides read TGTGCCAGCAGGCAGGGGGTCTCCTACGAGCAGTACTTC. As protein: CASRQGVSYEQYF.